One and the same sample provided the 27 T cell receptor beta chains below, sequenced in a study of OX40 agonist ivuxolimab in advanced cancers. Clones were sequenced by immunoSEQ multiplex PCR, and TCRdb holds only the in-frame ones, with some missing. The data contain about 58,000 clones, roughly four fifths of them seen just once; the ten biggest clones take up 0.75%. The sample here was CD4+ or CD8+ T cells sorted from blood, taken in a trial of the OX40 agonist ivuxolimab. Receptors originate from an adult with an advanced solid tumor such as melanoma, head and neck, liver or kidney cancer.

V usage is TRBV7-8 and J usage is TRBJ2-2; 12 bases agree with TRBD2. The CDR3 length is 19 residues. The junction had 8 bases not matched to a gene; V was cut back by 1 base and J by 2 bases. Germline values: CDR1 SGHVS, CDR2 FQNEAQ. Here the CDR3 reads CASSLGLAGGPRNTGELFF. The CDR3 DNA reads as TGTGCCAGCAGCTTAGGGCTAGCGGGGGGGCCTCGAAACACCGGGGAGCTGTTTTTT.

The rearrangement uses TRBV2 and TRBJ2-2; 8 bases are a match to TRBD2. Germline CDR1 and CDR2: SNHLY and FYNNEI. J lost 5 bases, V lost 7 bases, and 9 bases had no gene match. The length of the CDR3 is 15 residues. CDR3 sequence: CASTPGGAKTGELFF. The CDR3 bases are TGTGCCAGCACCCCGGGGGGGGCTAAGACCGGGGAGCTGTTTTTT.

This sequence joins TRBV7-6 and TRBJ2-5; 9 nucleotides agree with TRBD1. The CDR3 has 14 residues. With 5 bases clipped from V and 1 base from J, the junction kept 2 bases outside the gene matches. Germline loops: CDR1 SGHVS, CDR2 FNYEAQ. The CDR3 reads CASSKDRGQETQYF. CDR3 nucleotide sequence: TGTGCCAGCAGCAAGGACAGGGGCCAAGAGACCCAGTACTTC. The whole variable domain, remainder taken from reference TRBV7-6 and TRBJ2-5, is GAGVSQSPRYKVTKRGQDVALRCDPISGHVSLYWYRQALGQGPEFLTYFNYEAQQDKSGLPNDRFSAERPEGSISTLTIQRTEQRDSAMYRCASSKDRGQETQYFGPGTRLLVL.

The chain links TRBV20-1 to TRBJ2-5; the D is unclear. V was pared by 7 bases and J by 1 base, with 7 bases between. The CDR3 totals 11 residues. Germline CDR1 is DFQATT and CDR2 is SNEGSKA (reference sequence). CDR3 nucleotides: TGCAGTGTGGTAGCCCAAGAGACCCAGTACTTC. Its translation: CSVVAQETQYF.

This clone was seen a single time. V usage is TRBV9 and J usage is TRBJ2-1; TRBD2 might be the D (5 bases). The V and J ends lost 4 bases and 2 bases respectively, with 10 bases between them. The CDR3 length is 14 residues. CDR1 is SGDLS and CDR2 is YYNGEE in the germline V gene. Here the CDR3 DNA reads TGTGCCAGCAGCCCGATCGGGGCCTACAATGAGCAGTTCTTC. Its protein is CASSPIGAYNEQFF.

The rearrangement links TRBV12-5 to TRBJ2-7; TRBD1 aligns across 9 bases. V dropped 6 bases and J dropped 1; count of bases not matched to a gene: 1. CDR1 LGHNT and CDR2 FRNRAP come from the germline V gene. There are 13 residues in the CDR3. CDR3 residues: CASGGTGSYEQYF. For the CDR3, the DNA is TGTGCTAGTGGCGGGACAGGGTCCTACGAGCAGTACTTC.

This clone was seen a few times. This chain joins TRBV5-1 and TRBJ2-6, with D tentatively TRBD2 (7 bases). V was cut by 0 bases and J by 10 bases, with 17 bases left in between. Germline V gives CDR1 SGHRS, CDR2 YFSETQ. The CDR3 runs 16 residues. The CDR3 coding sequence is TGCGCCAGCAGCTTGGCCTGGGGGGGCCCCGCGAACGTCCTGACTTTC. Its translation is CASSLAWGGPANVLTF.

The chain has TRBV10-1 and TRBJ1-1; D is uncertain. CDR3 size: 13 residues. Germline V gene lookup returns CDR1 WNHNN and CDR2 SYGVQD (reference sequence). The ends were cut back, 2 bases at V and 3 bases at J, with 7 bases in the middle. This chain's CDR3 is CASSEGSYTEAFF. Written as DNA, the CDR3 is TGCGCCAGCAGTGAGGGCAGTTACACTGAAGCTTTCTTT.

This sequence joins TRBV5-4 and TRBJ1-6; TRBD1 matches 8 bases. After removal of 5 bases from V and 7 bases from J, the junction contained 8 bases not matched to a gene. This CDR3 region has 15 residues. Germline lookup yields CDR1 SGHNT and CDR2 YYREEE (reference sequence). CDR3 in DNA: TGTGCCAGCAGGCGACAGGGGAGTTGGAATTCACCCCTCCACTTT. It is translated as CASRRQGSWNSPLHF.

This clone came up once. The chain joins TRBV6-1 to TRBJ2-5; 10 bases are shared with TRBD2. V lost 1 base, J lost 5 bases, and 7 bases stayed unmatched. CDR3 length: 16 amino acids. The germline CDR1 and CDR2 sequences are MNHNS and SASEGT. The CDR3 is CASSEVWLAGEETQYF. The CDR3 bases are TGTGCCAGCAGTGAAGTGTGGCTAGCGGGGGAGGAGACCCAGTACTTC.

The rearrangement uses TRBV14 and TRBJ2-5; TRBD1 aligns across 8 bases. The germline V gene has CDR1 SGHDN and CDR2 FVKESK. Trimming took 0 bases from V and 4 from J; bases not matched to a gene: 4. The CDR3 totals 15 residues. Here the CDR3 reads CASSQDHGTGETQYF. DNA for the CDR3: TGTGCCAGCAGCCAAGATCACGGGACAGGAGAGACCCAGTACTTC. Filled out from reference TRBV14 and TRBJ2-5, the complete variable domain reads EAGVTQFPSHSVIEKGQTVTLRCDPISGHDNLYWYRRVMGKEIKFLLHFVKESKQDESGMPNNRFLAERTGGTYSTLKVQPAELEDSGVYFCASSQDHGTGETQYFGPGTRLLVL.

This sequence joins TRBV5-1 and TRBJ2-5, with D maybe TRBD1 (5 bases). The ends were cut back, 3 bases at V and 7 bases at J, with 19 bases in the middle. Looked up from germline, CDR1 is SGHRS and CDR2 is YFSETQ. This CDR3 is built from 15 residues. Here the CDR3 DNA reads TGCGCCAGCAGCTATACGACAGACACTAAGGGGACCCAGTACTTC. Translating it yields CASSYTTDTKGTQYF.

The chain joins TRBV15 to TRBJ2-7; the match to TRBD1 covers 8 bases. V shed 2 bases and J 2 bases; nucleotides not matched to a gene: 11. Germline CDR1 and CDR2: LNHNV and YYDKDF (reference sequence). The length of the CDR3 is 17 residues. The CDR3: CATSRRPRGLRAYEQYF. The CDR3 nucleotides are TGTGCCACCAGCAGACGACCCAGGGGGCTACGGGCCTACGAGCAGTACTTC.

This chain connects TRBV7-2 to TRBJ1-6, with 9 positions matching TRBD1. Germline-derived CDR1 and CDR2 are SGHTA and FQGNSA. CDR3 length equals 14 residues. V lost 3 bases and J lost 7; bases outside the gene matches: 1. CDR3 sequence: CASSFGTGNSPLHF. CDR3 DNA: TGTGCCAGCAGCTTCGGGACAGGGAATTCACCCCTCCACTTT.

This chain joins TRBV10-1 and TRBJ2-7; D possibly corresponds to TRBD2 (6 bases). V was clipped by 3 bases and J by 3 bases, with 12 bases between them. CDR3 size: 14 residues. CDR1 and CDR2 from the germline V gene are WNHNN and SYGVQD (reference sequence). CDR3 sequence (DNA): TGCGCCAGCAGTGACTCCGGGAGTTACTACGAGCAGTACTTC. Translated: CASSDSGSYYEQYF.

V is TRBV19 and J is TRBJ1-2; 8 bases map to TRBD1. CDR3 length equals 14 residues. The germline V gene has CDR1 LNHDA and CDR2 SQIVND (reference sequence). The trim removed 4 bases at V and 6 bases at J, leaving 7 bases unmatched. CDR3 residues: CASSRGQGVDGYTF. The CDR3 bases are TGTGCCAGTAGTAGAGGACAGGGAGTAGATGGCTACACCTTC.

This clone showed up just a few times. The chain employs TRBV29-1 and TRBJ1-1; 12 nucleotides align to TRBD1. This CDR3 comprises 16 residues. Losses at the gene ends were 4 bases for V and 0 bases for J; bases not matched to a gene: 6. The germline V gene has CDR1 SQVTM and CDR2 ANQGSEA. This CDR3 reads CSVVPRDRGLNTEAFF. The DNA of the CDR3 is TGCAGCGTTGTTCCCCGGGACAGGGGGCTGAACACTGAAGCTTTCTTT.

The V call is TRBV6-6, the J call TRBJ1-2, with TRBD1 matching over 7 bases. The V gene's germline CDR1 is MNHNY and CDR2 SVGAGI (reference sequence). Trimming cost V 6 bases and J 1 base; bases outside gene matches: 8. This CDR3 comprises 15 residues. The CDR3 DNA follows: TGTGCCAGCAGCAAGGGGGCCAAACTTAACTATGGCTACACCTTC. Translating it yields CASSKGAKLNYGYTF.

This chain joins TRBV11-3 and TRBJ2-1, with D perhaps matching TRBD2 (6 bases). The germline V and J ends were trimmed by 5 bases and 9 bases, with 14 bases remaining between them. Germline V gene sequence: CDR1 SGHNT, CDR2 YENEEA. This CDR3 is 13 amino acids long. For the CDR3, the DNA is TGTGCCAGCAGCCCCTGGGCGGGGCCTGAGCAGTTCTTC. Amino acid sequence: CASSPWAGPEQFF.

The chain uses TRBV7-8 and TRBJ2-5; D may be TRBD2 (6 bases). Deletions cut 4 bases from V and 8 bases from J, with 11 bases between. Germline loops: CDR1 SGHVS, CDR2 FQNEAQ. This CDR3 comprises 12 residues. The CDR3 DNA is TGTGCCAGCAGCTCCCCGGCGGGAACCCAGTACTTC. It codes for CASSSPAGTQYF.

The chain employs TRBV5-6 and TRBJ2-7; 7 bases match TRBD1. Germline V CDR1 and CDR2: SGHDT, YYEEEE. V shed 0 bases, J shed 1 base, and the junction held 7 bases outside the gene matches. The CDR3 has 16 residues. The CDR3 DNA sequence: TGTGCCAGCAGCTTGGCGAGGTTGGGACAGTCCTACGAGCAGTACTTC. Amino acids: CASSLARLGQSYEQYF.

The DNA for the CDR3 is TGCGCCAGCAGCCAAGAAGTGGCCGGGGGGAATCAGCCCCAGCATTTT. Translated: CASSQEVAGGNQPQHF. The chain joins TRBV4-1 to TRBJ1-5; a possible D gene is TRBD1 (5 bases). Germline values: CDR1 MGHRA, CDR2 YSYEKL. V lost 0 bases, J lost 4 bases, and 13 bases lay in between. CDR3 size: 16 residues.

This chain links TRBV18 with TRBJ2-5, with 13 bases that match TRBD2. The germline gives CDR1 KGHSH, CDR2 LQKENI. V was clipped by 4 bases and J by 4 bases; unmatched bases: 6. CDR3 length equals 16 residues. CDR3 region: CASSQKGLAGRETQYF. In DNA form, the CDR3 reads TGTGCCAGCTCACAAAAGGGACTAGCGGGGAGAGAGACCCAGTACTTC.

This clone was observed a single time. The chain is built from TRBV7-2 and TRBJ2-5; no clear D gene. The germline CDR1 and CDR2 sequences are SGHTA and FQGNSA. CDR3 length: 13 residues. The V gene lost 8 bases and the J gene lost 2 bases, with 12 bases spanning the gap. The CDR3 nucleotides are TGTGCCAGCGCCTGGGCGATTCAAGAGACCCAGTACTTC. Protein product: CASAWAIQETQYF.

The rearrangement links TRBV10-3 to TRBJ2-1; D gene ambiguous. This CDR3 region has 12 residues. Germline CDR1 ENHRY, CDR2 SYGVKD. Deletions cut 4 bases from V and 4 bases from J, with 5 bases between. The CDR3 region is CAISGGYNEQFF. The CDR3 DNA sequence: TGTGCCATCAGTGGCGGTTACAATGAGCAGTTCTTC.

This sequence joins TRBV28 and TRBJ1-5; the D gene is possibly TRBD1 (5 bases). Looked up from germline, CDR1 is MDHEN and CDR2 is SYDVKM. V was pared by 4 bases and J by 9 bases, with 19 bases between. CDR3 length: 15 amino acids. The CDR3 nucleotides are TGTGCCAGCAGTTCCCCGGGACCTACGACGGGGCCCCAGCATTTT. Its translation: CASSSPGPTTGPQHF.

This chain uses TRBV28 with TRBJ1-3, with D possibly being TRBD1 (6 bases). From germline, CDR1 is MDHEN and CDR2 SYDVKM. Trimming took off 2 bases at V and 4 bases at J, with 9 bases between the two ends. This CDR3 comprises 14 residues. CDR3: CASSLTGSGNTIYF. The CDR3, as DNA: TGTGCCAGCAGTTTAACAGGGTCAGGAAACACCATATATTTT.